The rows below give T cell receptor beta chains drawn from one sample of a study of CDR3 diversity in severe acne. TCRdb fed the PCR reads into MiXCR, producing one record per CDR3 protein. The data show under 95,000 distinct CDR3 sequences, roughly 52% seen once. Sequencing was done on a sample of blood. The receptor source for this set is a male donor in good health, serving as a control. Each CDR3 is given with its conserved first and last residue. Each record gives: J gene, clone size, CDR3 length, D gene, V gene, CDR3 protein, CDR3 DNA. A D gene is named only where the DNA matches it firmly. For some rows the clone size is stated as once, few or many, or as a class when expanded; others skip it.

TRBJ1-5,NA,15,NA,TRBV2,CASSEEQGVNKPQHF,TGTGCCAGCAGTGAAGAACAGGGAGTCAATAAGCCCCAGCATTTT
TRBJ2-7,NA,16,NA,TRBV7-2,CASSPRPGPTGYEQYF,TGTGCCAGCAGCCCGAGACCGGGACCCACGGGCTACGAGCAGTACTTC
TRBJ1-3,few,15,TRBD1,TRBV11-2,CASSLVRGTGNTIYF,TGTGCCAGCAGCTTAGTCAGGGGGACTGGAAACACCATATATTTT
TRBJ1-2,many,15,TRBD1,TRBV6-1,CASSTPAQGAKGYTF,TGTGCCAGCAGTACCCCAGCACAGGGGGCAAAGGGCTACACCTTC
TRBJ1-4,NA,15,NA,TRBV5-1,CASSFSLATNEKLFF,TGCGCCAGCAGCTTCTCTCTTGCAACTAATGAAAAACTGTTTTTT
TRBJ1-5,many,17,TRBD1,TRBV20-1,CSARALTGVPSNQPQHF,TGCAGTGCTAGAGCCCTAACAGGGGTTCCGTCCAATCAGCCCCAGCATTTT
TRBJ1-1,many,15,NA,TRBV25-1,CASSATATGDTEAFF,TGTGCCAGCAGTGCTACAGCAACCGGGGACACTGAAGCTTTCTTT
TRBJ2-7,few,14,NA,TRBV2,CASTKMDTAYEQYF,TGTGCCAGCACCAAAATGGACACCGCCTACGAGCAGTACTTC
TRBJ1-6,medium-sized,16,NA,TRBV29-1,CSGVGISGRNNSPLHF,TGCAGCGGTGTCGGGATCTCAGGGCGGAATAATTCACCCCTCCACTTT
TRBJ2-5,once,13,NA,TRBV7-8,CASSPYLQETQYF,TGTGCCAGCAGCCCCTATCTCCAAGAGACCCAGTACTTC
TRBJ2-7,NA,15,TRBD2,TRBV6-4,CASSPLAGGSYEQYF,TGTGCCAGCAGCCCACTAGCGGGAGGTTCCTACGAGCAGTACTTC
TRBJ2-3,many,11,TRBD2,TRBV29-1,CSVGTSGRQDF,TGCAGCGTTGGGACTAGCGGGAGACAAGATTTT
TRBJ1-1,NA,12,NA,TRBV2,CASRVSVTEAFF,TGTGCCAGCAGGGTTAGTGTCACTGAAGCTTTCTTT
TRBJ1-4,NA,13,NA,TRBV7-9,CASSLGRIEKLFF,TGTGCCAGCAGCTTGGGACGGATTGAAAAACTGTTTTTT
TRBJ1-2,few,16,NA,TRBV7-9,CASSLESAGVGYGYTF,TGTGCCAGCAGCTTAGAGTCCGCAGGCGTTGGCTATGGCTACACCTTC
TRBJ1-1,NA,12,NA,TRBV11-2,CASSLTQPEAFF,TGTGCCAGCAGCTTAACGCAGCCTGAAGCTTTCTTT
TRBJ1-1,NA,14,NA,TRBV7-3,CASSPNPGITEAFF,TGTGCCAGCAGCCCCAACCCCGGTATTACTGAAGCTTTCTTT
TRBJ1-2,few,12,NA,TRBV24-1,CATSVGSYGYTF,TGTGCCACCAGTGTTGGGTCCTATGGCTACACCTTC
TRBJ2-7,many,15,NA,TRBV20-1,CSARDRSGDTYEQYF,TGCAGTGCTAGAGATAGGTCAGGGGACACCTACGAGCAGTACTTC
TRBJ2-7,many,14,NA,TRBV2,CASSVGGFTYEQYF,TGTGCCAGCAGTGTTGGGGGGTTTACCTACGAGCAGTACTTC
TRBJ2-3,many,13,NA,TRBV5-1,CASRLDDRSTQYF,TGCGCCAGCAGACTGGACGACAGGTCTACGCAGTATTTT
TRBJ2-5,many,13,TRBD1,TRBV10-2,CASSLGQQETQYF,TGCGCCAGCAGTCTGGGACAGCAAGAGACCCAGTACTTC
TRBJ1-2,few,14,NA,TRBV29-1,CSVVQLNGDYGYTF,TGCAGCGTTGTACAACTAAATGGGGACTATGGCTACACCTTC
TRBJ2-5,NA,20,NA,TRBV10-3,CAVHRETNEKLFFGSGTQYF,NA
TRBJ1-6,few,13,NA,TRBV6-5,CASSSKQGSPLHF,TGTGCCAGCAGCTCGAAACAGGGATCACCCCTCCACTTT
TRBJ2-7,NA,12,NA,TRBV5-8,CASSQVGYEQYF,TGTGCCAGCAGCCAAGTAGGATACGAGCAGTACTTC
TRBJ2-7,NA,14,NA,TRBV9,CASSVDRVVHEQYF,TGTGCCAGCAGCGTAGACAGGGTTGTTCACGAGCAGTACTTC
TRBJ2-6,NA,15,NA,TRBV2,CASTGAISGANVLTF,TGTGCCAGCACAGGGGCAATCTCTGGGGCCAACGTCCTGACTTTC
TRBJ2-7,NA,13,NA,TRBV6-5,CASNQGKGREQYF,TGTGCCAGCAACCAAGGGAAAGGGCGAGAGCAGTACTTC
TRBJ1-4,NA,12,NA,TRBV3-1,CASSLRGEKLFF,TGTGCCAGCAGCCTCAGGGGAGAAAAACTGTTTTTT
TRBJ1-5,many,15,TRBD1,TRBV25-1,CASAPTGGANQPQHF,TGTGCCAGCGCTCCGACAGGGGGAGCGAATCAGCCCCAGCATTTT
TRBJ1-4,many,17,TRBD1,TRBV7-9,CASSLSPGTGFNEKLFF,TGTGCCAGCAGCTTATCCCCCGGGACAGGGTTTAATGAAAAACTGTTTTTT
TRBJ1-2,NA,15,NA,TRBV7-8,CASSLEPTPHYGYTF,TGTGCCAGCAGCTTAGAGCCGACTCCTCACTATGGCTACACCTTC
TRBJ2-3,many,16,TRBD1,TRBV5-5,CASSLGDRVFTDTQYF,TGTGCCAGCAGCTTGGGGGACAGGGTTTTCACAGATACGCAGTATTTT
TRBJ2-3,many,15,TRBD1,TRBV11-3,CASSTGTGSADTQYF,TGTGCCAGCAGCACCGGGACAGGGAGCGCAGATACGCAGTATTTT
TRBJ2-5,NA,8,NA,TRBV20-1,CSARMQNF,TGCAGTGCGCGGATGCAGAACTTC
TRBJ2-3,many,15,TRBD1,TRBV15,CATSSPQGAGDTQYF,TGTGCCACCAGCAGTCCACAGGGGGCGGGGGATACGCAGTATTTT
TRBJ1-2,NA,14,NA,TRBV7-8,CASSLGEGGRGNTF,TGTGCCAGCAGCTTAGGCGAGGGGGGACGGGGAAACACCTTC
TRBJ1-3,many,15,NA,TRBV12-3/TRBV12-4,CASTTSSGTGNTIYF,TGTGCCAGCACCACCAGCAGCGGGACTGGAAACACCATATATTTT
TRBJ2-2,many,15,NA,TRBV7-3,CASSSFPGNAGELFF,TGTGCCAGCAGCTCCTTTCCAGGGAACGCCGGGGAGCTGTTTTTT
TRBJ2-7,medium-sized,15,NA,TRBV19,CASSQPGRRLYEQYF,TGTGCCAGTAGTCAACCGGGACGACGACTCTACGAGCAGTACTTC
TRBJ2-5,few,20,TRBD2,TRBV7-6,CASSPGGLAGGTRSQETQYF,TGTGCCAGCAGCCCTGGTGGGCTAGCGGGGGGGACCCGGAGCCAAGAGACCCAGTACTTC
TRBJ1-6,NA,13,NA,TRBV10-3,CASSLGVNQPLHF,TGTGCCAGCAGTTTAGGGGTCAATCAGCCCCTCCACTTT
TRBJ2-1,NA,15,NA,TRBV12-3/TRBV12-4,CASSLMTVSYNEQFF,TGTGCCAGCAGTTTAATGACAGTATCCTACAATGAGCAGTTCTTC
TRBJ2-7,NA,14,NA,TRBV9,CASSAGGSSYEQYF,TGTGCCAGCAGCGCTGGGGGGAGCTCCTACGAGCAGTACTTC
TRBJ2-7,NA,19,NA,TRBV7-9,CASSFYICSARDVGGEQYF,NA
TRBJ1-6,NA,16,NA,TRBV7-3,CASSLTLKGENSPLHF,TGTGCCAGCAGCTTAACGTTAAAAGGAGAGAATTCACCCCTCCACTTT
TRBJ1-2,NA,16,NA,TRBV11-2,CASSYTRQASGYGYTF,TGTGCCAGCAGCTACACGAGACAGGCCTCCGGGTATGGCTACACCTTC
TRBJ2-1,NA,14,NA,TRBV20-1,CSAAPRPPPHEQFF,TGCAGTGCCGCGCCGCGCCCACCCCCCCATGAGCAGTTCTTC
TRBJ2-7,NA,14,TRBD1,TRBV20-1,CSARADRGQVEQYF,TGCAGTGCCCGCGCGGACAGGGGGCAAGTTGAGCAGTACTTC
TRBJ2-5,medium-sized,15,TRBD2,TRBV20-1,CSANRLAGGRETQYF,TGCAGTGCTAATCGACTAGCGGGGGGGCGGGAGACCCAGTACTTC
TRBJ1-4,many,14,TRBD1,TRBV5-6,CASTKGQPFEKLFF,TGTGCCAGCACCAAGGGACAGCCCTTTGAGAAACTGTTTTTT
TRBJ1-5,NA,15,NA,TRBV28,CASSLWGGSNQPQHF,TGTGCCAGCAGTTTATGGGGTGGTAGCAATCAGCCCCAGCATTTT
TRBJ2-6,NA,17,NA,TRBV7-3,CASSLTFGGSGANVLTF,TGTGCCAGCAGCTTAACGTTTGGGGGCTCTGGGGCCAACGTCCTGACTTTC
TRBJ1-1,few,17,NA,TRBV6-5,CASGSEGLIYRNTEAFF,TGTGCCAGCGGAAGTGAGGGGCTTATATATAGGAACACTGAAGCTTTCTTT
TRBJ1-1,many,16,TRBD1,TRBV2,CASGLSYGTENTEAFF,TGTGCCAGCGGTCTCTCGTACGGGACAGAGAACACTGAAGCTTTCTTT
TRBJ2-5,many,15,TRBD2,TRBV12-3/TRBV12-4,CASTQTSGGQETQYF,TGTGCCAGCACTCAGACTAGCGGGGGGCAAGAGACCCAGTACTTC
TRBJ2-7,many,15,NA,TRBV25-1,CASSENSLGGGEQYF,TGTGCCAGCAGTGAAAACTCGCTTGGAGGAGGCGAGCAGTACTTC
TRBJ1-4,few,15,NA,TRBV11-3,CASSFYGDAFEKLFF,TGTGCCAGCAGCTTCTATGGCGATGCCTTCGAAAAACTGTTTTTT
TRBJ2-5,many,16,TRBD2,TRBV20-1,CSARDASGGAFETQYF,TGCAGTGCTAGAGATGCTAGCGGGGGGGCTTTTGAGACCCAGTACTTC